The 22 T cell receptor beta chains below were found in one sample sequenced in a study of T cells after yellow fever vaccination. TCRdb used MiXCR to reprocess the 5' RACE reads, holding one entry per CDR3 protein. The repertoire has around 590,000 distinct CDR3 sequences, 9% to 15% of them found once; the top ten carry just under 15%. The sample here was PBMCs, taken on the day of the yellow fever booster vaccination. Receptor source: a man aged 25 to 40 who received the YFV17D yellow fever vaccine.

The V and J genes are TRBV7-2 and TRBJ2-5, with unresolved D. Deletions cut 0 bases from V and 3 bases from J, with 17 bases between. Germline-derived CDR1 and CDR2 are SGHTA and FQGNSA. CDR3 length: 17 residues. The CDR3 reads CASSLAFTEILKETQYF. The CDR3 region has the DNA TGTGCCAGCAGCTTAGCCTTCACCGAAATTCTGAAAGAGACCCAGTACTTC.

This clonotype appeared a few times. For the CDR3, the DNA is TGCGCCAGCAGCTTGTCGGTCCCCCGCTACGAGCAGTACTTC. Translation gives CASSLSVPRYEQYF. J is TRBJ2-7 and V is TRBV5-1; D unresolved. V lost 1 base, J lost 3 bases, and 11 bases lay in between. This CDR3 has 14 residues. Germline CDR1 is SGHRS and CDR2 is YFSETQ.

The sample holds many counts of this clonotype. CDR3 nucleotides: TGTGCCAGCAGATATAGCGGGAGTCGCTCCTACAATGAGCAGTTCTTC. This encodes CASRYSGSRSYNEQFF. This chain uses TRBV12-3 or TRBV12-4 with TRBJ2-1, with 9 nucleotides matching TRBD2. Trimming took 6 bases from V and 0 from J; bases not matched to a gene: 6. The CDR3 contains 16 residues.

The J gene is TRBJ2-7, the V gene TRBV11-2, with D perhaps assigned TRBD1 or TRBD2 (7 bases each). Trimming took 2 bases from V and 6 from J, leaving 14 bases between them. Germline V gives CDR1 SGHAT, CDR2 FQNNGV. The CDR3 is 14 residues long. This chain's CDR3 is CASSLNQGGGEQYF. The CDR3 nucleotides read TGTGCCAGCAGCTTAAACCAGGGGGGGGGCGAGCAGTACTTC.

This clonotype has only a few counts. The J gene is TRBJ1-4, the V gene TRBV20-1; the D is unclear. The germline V gene encodes CDR1 DFQATT and CDR2 SNEGSKA (reference sequence). This CDR3 spans 13 amino acids. V dropped 3 bases and J dropped 8 bases, with 13 bases sitting between them. The CDR3 nucleotides are TGCAGTGCTAGTTTTGGGGTGGGGGAAAAACTGTTTTTT. Translation gives CSASFGVGEKLFF.

This sequence joins TRBV6-2 or TRBV6-3 and TRBJ2-1; TRBD2 aligns across 7 bases. The CDR3 extends over 14 amino acids. Trimming cost V 4 bases and J 9 bases; bases outside gene matches: 9. CDR1 is MNHEY and CDR2 is SVGEGT in the germline V gene. CDR3 sequence reads: CASSFLSSGSEQFF. The CDR3 DNA is TGTGCCAGCAGTTTCCTCTCTAGCGGTAGTGAGCAGTTCTTC.

The V and J genes are TRBV20-1 and TRBJ2-1, with TRBD2 matching over 14 bases. Losses at the gene ends were 5 bases for V and 8 bases for J; bases not matched to a gene: 11. The CDR3 spans 16 residues. Germline CDR1 is DFQATT and CDR2 is SNEGSKA (reference sequence). CDR3 loop: CSAHRGGTSGSYEQFF. CDR3 sequence (DNA): TGCAGTGCTCATAGAGGCGGGACTAGCGGGAGTTATGAGCAGTTCTTC.

The J gene is TRBJ2-5, the V gene TRBV5-1; no firm D call. Germline loops: CDR1 SGHRS, CDR2 YFSETQ. This CDR3 is 14 amino acids long. Trimming removed 5 bases at V and 4 bases at J, with 15 bases between. The CDR3 nucleotides are TGCGCCAGCAGACTTCTGACGGAGCTAGAGACCCAGTACTTC. It is translated as CASRLLTELETQYF.

The gene calls are TRBV5-1 and TRBJ1-6; perhaps TRBD1 as D (5 bases). CDR3 length equals 19 residues. CDR1 and CDR2 from the germline V gene are SGHRS and YFSETQ. Between the trimmed V and J ends, which lost 4 bases and 0 bases, there was a span of 20 bases. CDR3 region: CASSPVFDSKSSYNSPLHF. In DNA form, the CDR3 reads TGCGCCAGCAGCCCCGTTTTCGACAGTAAGAGCTCCTATAATTCACCCCTCCACTTT.

This CDR3 is CASSLASGLVNYNEQFF. For the CDR3, the DNA is TGTGCCAGCAGCTTAGCGTCCGGACTAGTAAATTACAATGAGCAGTTCTTC. This chain uses TRBV7-8 with TRBJ2-1; 7 nucleotides align to TRBD2. Germline lookup yields CDR1 SGHVS and CDR2 FQNEAQ. This CDR3 has 17 residues. Trimming cost V 0 bases and J 4 bases; bases outside gene matches: 9.

The chain carries TRBV30 and TRBJ1-2; 10 bases match TRBD1. The trim removed 2 bases at V and 10 bases at J, leaving 4 bases unmatched. The CDR3 covers 12 residues. Germline CDR1 reads GTSNPN; CDR2 reads SVGIG (reference sequence). CDR3 loop: CAWSPGQGDYTF. CDR3 coding DNA: TGTGCCTGGAGTCCAGGACAGGGGGACTACACCTTC. Complete variable domain (other parts from reference TRBV30 and TRBJ1-2): SQTIHQWPATLVQPVGSPLSLECTVEGTSNPNLYWYRQAAGRGLQLLFYSVGIGQISSEVPQNLSASRPQDRQFILSSKKLLLSDSGFYLCAWSPGQGDYTFGSGTRLTVV.

The sample holds a few counts of this clonotype. The chain recombines TRBV3-1 with TRBJ2-2, with a weak D call TRBD2 (7 bases). The CDR3 consists of 15 residues. The germline V gene has CDR1 LGHDT and CDR2 YNNKEL (reference sequence). V was cut by 7 bases and J by 5 bases, with 17 bases left in between. CDR3 region: CASTPWGGQTGELFF. The CDR3 DNA reads as TGTGCCAGCACCCCCTGGGGGGGGCAGACCGGGGAGCTGTTTTTT.

CDR3 amino acids: CASSYQTGAASPLHF. In DNA, the CDR3 is TGTGCCAGCAGCTACCAGACAGGGGCGGCTTCACCCCTCCACTTT. The genes are TRBV7-2 and TRBJ1-6, with 8 nucleotides matching TRBD1. The CDR3 has 15 amino acids. J was trimmed by 9 bases and V by 4 bases; bases with no gene match: 8. Germline V CDR1 and CDR2: SGHTA, FQGNSA.

The V and J genes are TRBV30 and TRBJ2-3; TRBD1 or TRBD2 may be the D gene (5 bases each). CDR3 length: 15 residues. V lost 5 bases to trimming and J lost 0 bases, with 15 bases between them. In germline, CDR1 is GTSNPN, CDR2 SVGIG (reference sequence). For the CDR3, the DNA is TGTGCCTGGGGGGGAGATTGGGCTAGCACAGATACGCAGTATTTT. Its protein is CAWGGDWASTDTQYF. The full variable domain, its missing parts supplied by reference TRBV30 and TRBJ2-3, is SQTIHQWPATLVQPVGSPLSLECTVEGTSNPNLYWYRQAAGRGLQLLFYSVGIGQISSEVPQNLSASRPQDRQFILSSKKLLLSDSGFYLCAWGGDWASTDTQYFGPGTRLTVL.

This clonotype appeared many times. This sequence joins TRBV12-3 or TRBV12-4 and TRBJ1-1; D unclear. The CDR3 is 13 residues long. Trimming shortened V by 3 bases and J by 6 bases, and 11 bases separated the two germline ends. The DNA for the CDR3 is TGTGCCAGCAGTTTTCTTAGTCCCTCTGAAGCTTTCTTT. Its translation is CASSFLSPSEAFF.

This chain connects TRBV7-8 to TRBJ2-7, with 8 bases identical to TRBD2. The junction had 6 bases not matched to a gene; V was cut back by 2 bases and J by 6 bases. The CDR3 length is 14 residues. CDR1 and CDR2 (germline): SGHVS, FQNEAQ. CDR3 coding DNA: TGTGCCAGCAGCTTAACCGGGACTAGGGTCGAGCAGTACTTC. Protein sequence: CASSLTGTRVEQYF.

The V and J genes are TRBV7-8 and TRBJ2-6; 8 bases line up with TRBD1. V dropped 5 bases and J dropped 0; count of bases not matched to a gene: 6. This CDR3 spans 17 amino acids. CDR1 is SGHVS and CDR2 is FQNEAQ in the germline V gene. CDR3 region: CASSTDRAGSGANVLTF. CDR3 nucleotide sequence: TGTGCCAGCAGCACGGACAGGGCGGGCTCTGGGGCCAACGTCCTGACTTTC.

This chain connects TRBV7-2 to TRBJ2-5; 9 nucleotides align to TRBD2. Trimming cost V 8 bases and J 5 bases; bases outside gene matches: 9. Germline V gene sequence: CDR1 SGHTA, CDR2 FQGNSA. The CDR3 contains 14 residues. CDR3 DNA: TGTGCCAGCCGTAGCGGGAGCCGCGGGGAGACCCAGTACTTC. Protein: CASRSGSRGETQYF.

The J gene is TRBJ2-3, the V gene TRBV5-1, with 12 bases identical to TRBD2. The CDR3 extends over 16 amino acids. Germline-derived CDR1 and CDR2 are SGHRS and YFSETQ. The ends lost 3 bases at V and 4 bases at J; junction bases unmatched: 6. CDR3 nucleotides: TGCGCCAGCAGCTCGCTAGCGGGAGGGAGCGCAGATACGCAGTATTTT. Translated, it gives CASSSLAGGSADTQYF. Supplemented by reference TRBV5-1 and TRBJ2-3, the full variable domain reads KAGVTQTPRYLIKTRGQQVTLSCSPISGHRSVSWYQQTPGQGLQFLFEYFSETQRNKGNFPGRFSGRQFSNSRSEMNVSTLELGDSALYLCASSSLAGGSADTQYFGPGTRLTVL.

In its sample, this clonotype was seen a few times. This chain connects TRBV20-1 to TRBJ2-1; 9 nucleotides agree with TRBD2. CDR1 is DFQATT and CDR2 is SNEGSKA in the germline V gene (reference sequence). CDR3 length: 13 amino acids. The CDR3 nucleotides read TGCAGGGCGGGAGGGCCATCCTACAATGAGCAGTTCTTC. It specifies CRAGGPSYNEQFF.

This clonotype was seen more than once but under ten times. V usage is TRBV11-2 and J usage is TRBJ2-1; D possibly corresponds to TRBD2 (5 bases). V lost 3 bases to trimming and J lost 9 bases, with 9 bases between them. Germline V lookup: CDR1 SGHAT, CDR2 FQNNGV. The length of the CDR3 is 12 residues. The CDR3 loop is CASSFAEGEQFF. The CDR3 bases are TGTGCCAGCAGCTTCGCTGAGGGTGAGCAGTTCTTC.

The V call is TRBV27, the J call TRBJ1-1, with D possibly TRBD1 on 6 matching bases. V dropped 7 bases and J dropped 1 base, with 13 bases sitting between them. The length of the CDR3 is 14 residues. CDR1 and CDR2 (germline): MNHEY, SMNVEV (reference sequence). Here the CDR3 reads CASTYLQGNTEAFF. CDR3 bases: TGTGCCAGCACCTATCTACAGGGGAACACTGAAGCTTTCTTT.